A selection of T cell receptor beta chains follows, all from one sample in a study of cytomegalovirus exposure and HLA in healthy donors. The method was immunoSEQ multiplex PCR; TCRdb's version includes in-frame clones alone and lacks a portion of them. Among fewer than 200,000 clones listed, roughly 70% were seen once. Sequenced sample: PBMCs. Source of these receptors: a man aged 35 to 55 in good health and CMV-seropositive. The CDR3 runs from the conserved cysteine through the conserved F or W. Fields, in order: clone size, V gene, J gene, D gene, CDR3 protein, CDR3 DNA. A D gene is named only where the DNA matches it firmly. Clone size is stated in some rows and not others, as once, few, many or a class when expanded.

>.|TRBV6-1|TRBJ2-1|TRBD1
CASRSGTGTYEQFF
TGTGCCAGCAGGTCCGGGACAGGGACTTATGAGCAGTTCTTC
>.|TRBV5-1|TRBJ2-3|TRBD2
CASSLRGLEVDTQYF
TGCGCCAGCAGCTTGCGGGGACTAGAGGTGGATACGCAGTATTTT
>.|TRBV7-9|TRBJ2-2|TRBD2
CASSSRSSGHTGELFF
TGTGCCAGCAGCTCCCGGTCTAGCGGCCACACCGGGGAGCTGTTTTTT
>.|TRBV6-6|TRBJ2-1|TRBD2
CASRTSSGGGNEQFF
TGTGCCAGCAGAACATCTAGCGGGGGGGGAAATGAGCAGTTCTTC
>few|TRBV9|TRBJ2-1|.
CASSVGPQGPNNEQFF
TGTGCCAGCAGCGTAGGCCCCCAGGGCCCGAACAATGAGCAGTTCTTC
>.|TRBV29-1|TRBJ1-2|.
CSVEGGRADYGYTF
TGCAGCGTTGAAGGGGGCCGGGCCGACTATGGCTACACCTTC
>.|TRBV6-6|TRBJ1-2|.
CASTNRQIYGYTF
TGTGCCAGCACTAACCGACAGATCTATGGCTACACCTTC
>.|TRBV4-3|TRBJ1-2|.
CASSARQAYYGYTF
TGCGCCAGCAGCGCTAGACAGGCCTACTATGGCTACACCTTC
>.|TRBV15|TRBJ1-1|.
CATSRAPFTEAFF
TGTGCCACCAGCAGAGCCCCATTTACTGAAGCTTTCTTT
>.|TRBV27|TRBJ2-3|.
CASSLWAGVDTQYF
TGTGCCAGCAGTTTGTGGGCAGGTGTAGATACGCAGTATTTT
>.|TRBV5-1|TRBJ2-5|.
CASSLGSAYRQETQYF
TGCGCCAGCAGCTTGGGCAGCGCATACCGTCAAGAGACCCAGTACTTC
>.|TRBV4-2|TRBJ2-5|TRBD1
CASSQDIQGAGETQYF
TGTGCCAGCAGCCAAGACATACAGGGGGCTGGAGAGACCCAGTACTTC
>.|TRBV4-3|TRBJ2-3|TRBD2
CASSQDWGGGTDTQYF
TGCGCCAGCAGCCAAGATTGGGGAGGGGGCACAGATACGCAGTATTTT
>.|TRBV29-1|TRBJ2-5|.
CSVEAISGETQYF
TGCAGCGTTGAAGCAATTTCGGGGGAGACCCAGTACTTC
>.|TRBV30|TRBJ2-2|.
CAWSRVRTGELFF
TGTGCCTGGTCGAGGGTGCGGACCGGGGAGCTGTTTTTT
>.|TRBV7-2|TRBJ1-3|.
CASRAPASGNTIYF
TGTGCCAGCAGGGCCCCCGCCTCTGGAAACACCATATATTTT
>.|TRBV4-2|TRBJ2-7|TRBD1
CASSPHPRTGGSEQYF
TGTGCCAGCAGCCCCCACCCCAGGACAGGGGGAAGCGAGCAGTACTTC
>.|TRBV11-2|TRBJ1-2|.
CASSSSRAGYTF
TGTGCCAGCAGCTCCTCCCGCGCTGGCTACACCTTC
>.|TRBV30|TRBJ1-2|TRBD1
CAWSEGQGYYGYTF
TGTGCCTGGAGCGAGGGACAGGGGTACTATGGCTACACCTTC
>.|TRBV7-9|TRBJ1-4|.
CASSPGTPSEKLFF
TGTGCCAGCAGCCCCGGGACACCTTCTGAAAAACTGTTTTTT
>.|TRBV30|TRBJ2-7|.
CAWTHVGVGEQYF
TGTGCCTGGACCCACGTGGGAGTGGGGGAGCAGTACTTC
>few|TRBV6-5|TRBJ1-1|.
CASSYSRGNTEAFF
TGTGCCAGCAGTTACTCTCGGGGGAACACTGAAGCTTTCTTT
>.|TRBV6-5|TRBJ2-1|.
CASSSRGASYNEQFF
TGTGCCAGCAGTTCTCGGGGGGCCTCCTACAATGAGCAGTTCTTC
>few|TRBV5-6|TRBJ2-7|.
CASSGQGPPYEQYF
TGTGCCAGCAGCGGGCAGGGCCCCCCCTACGAGCAGTACTTC
>.|TRBV4-1|TRBJ1-1|.
CASSRGGNTEAFF
TGCGCCAGCAGCCGGGGGGGGAACACTGAAGCTTTCTTT
>.|TRBV2|TRBJ2-4|TRBD2
CASVETIGLALDIQYF
TGTGCCAGCGTTGAAACTATCGGACTAGCCTTGGACATTCAGTACTTC
>.|TRBV18|TRBJ2-7|.
CASSPPAKYEQYF
TGTGCCAGCTCACCACCGGCCAAATACGAGCAGTACTTC
>.|TRBV7-6|TRBJ2-1|.
CASSLAGRGAGVGEQFF
TGTGCCAGCAGCTTAGCGGGCCGGGGGGCTGGAGTGGGTGAGCAGTTCTTC
>few|TRBV2|TRBJ2-7|TRBD1
CASSYLGQGGHEQYF
TGTGCCAGCAGTTACTTGGGACAGGGGGGACACGAGCAGTACTTC
>few|TRBV7-8|TRBJ2-7|TRBD2
CASSSTAGGTYEQYF
TGTGCCAGCAGCTCTACAGCGGGGGGAACCTACGAGCAGTACTTC
>.|TRBV7-2|TRBJ2-1|.
CASTTGGDRAYNEQFF
TGTGCCAGCACCACGGGGGGGGACAGAGCCTACAATGAGCAGTTCTTC
>.|TRBV30|TRBJ1-5|.
CAWSVARDQPQHF
TGTGCCTGGAGTGTAGCCAGGGATCAGCCCCAGCATTTT
>.|TRBV11-2|TRBJ2-5|TRBD2
CASSLDLPSGGPYQETQYF
TGTGCCAGCAGCTTAGATCTTCCTAGCGGGGGCCCCTACCAAGAGACCCAGTACTTC
>few|TRBV4-3|TRBJ1-2|.
CASSQSVLENYGYTF
TGCGCCAGCAGCCAATCGGTCCTAGAGAACTATGGCTACACCTTC
>few|TRBV27|TRBJ2-7|.
CASSPNRAHEQYF
TGTGCCAGCAGTCCAAACAGGGCCCACGAGCAGTACTTC
>.|TRBV4-3|TRBJ2-7|.
CASSQELQAYEQYF
TGCGCCAGCAGCCAAGAGTTACAGGCCTACGAGCAGTACTTC
>.|TRBV4-1|TRBJ2-3|.
CASSQEGAVDTQYF
TGCGCCAGCAGCCAAGAAGGGGCGGTCGATACGCAGTATTTT